These T cell receptor beta chains were read from a single sample in a study of monozygotic twins with inflammatory bowel disease. For each CDR3 protein, TCRdb gives one entry from its re-call of the 5' RACE reads, without DNA. The ten most abundant clones cover 7.4% of a sample with some 90,000 distinct CDR3 sequences. Sequencing used blood. The receptors come from a human donor with ulcerative colitis or Crohn's disease, or a healthy co-twin of an affected twin (not recorded which). CDR3s include the opening cysteine and the closing phenylalanine or tryptophan. Each record gives: V gene, J gene, CDR3 protein.

>TRBV20-1|TRBJ2-3
CSAPIAGGMQDTQYF
>TRBV6-2/TRBV6-3|TRBJ1-2
CASSYERIYGYTF
>TRBV9|TRBJ2-5
CASSVEEARGETQYF
>TRBV5-1|TRBJ2-5
CASSFILVAGETQYF
>TRBV27|TRBJ2-3
CASSIRDLGTQYF
>TRBV25-1|TRBJ2-1
CASSDGTSGNNEQFF
>TRBV28|TRBJ2-7
CVSSPGQGPEQYF
>TRBV27|TRBJ2-6
CASSLKEVPASGANVLTF
>TRBV5-5|TRBJ2-1
CASSLNKDGEQFF
>TRBV18|TRBJ2-7
CASSHGTGEGYEQYF
>TRBV6-1|TRBJ2-5
CASSSGTGVETQYF
>TRBV12-3/TRBV12-4|TRBJ2-7
CASASMVDEQYF
>TRBV15|TRBJ2-5
CATSRAKGLAGQETQYF
>TRBV19|TRBJ2-5
CASGPPSRPKTQYF
>TRBV12-3/TRBV12-4|TRBJ2-3
CASSAHIGGLTDTQYF
>TRBV5-1|TRBJ1-1
CASSLASGVTEAFF
>TRBV20-1|TRBJ2-1
CSAQRTGGGEQFF
>TRBV12-3/TRBV12-4|TRBJ1-3
CASSLPWTSGNTIYF
>TRBV5-1|TRBJ2-3
CASKGTGYFDTQYF
>TRBV20-1|TRBJ1-5
CSVAQGGQPQHF
>TRBV7-6|TRBJ2-3
CASSFNLFSTDTQYF
>TRBV7-7|TRBJ2-1
CASSRISASYNEQFF
>TRBV13|TRBJ2-1
CASSIRTSGVNEQFF
>TRBV5-1|TRBJ2-6
CASSLRKGERASGANVLTF
>TRBV7-8|TRBJ1-4
CASSSLGGSGEKLFF
>TRBV7-6|TRBJ1-6
CASSRTRDSYSPLHF
>TRBV6-5|TRBJ2-7
CASSYSAGPSYEQYF
>TRBV5-1|TRBJ2-7
CASSAPSGGAPEQYF
>TRBV7-9|TRBJ2-3
CASSHRGGGGADTQYF
>TRBV6-1|TRBJ2-2
CASSTGQGATLTGELFF
>TRBV7-9|TRBJ1-2
CASSSSPYGYTF
>TRBV5-1|TRBJ2-1
CASSHFYNEQFF
>TRBV10-3|TRBJ1-6
CAISDPGGNFNSPLHF
>TRBV6-1|TRBJ1-2
CASTLGGTGAYGYTF
>TRBV2|TRBJ1-5
CASSEGWADNQPQHF
>TRBV11-2|TRBJ2-1
CASSQLFLEQFF
>TRBV9|TRBJ2-2
CASLSGSGELFF
>TRBV6-1|TRBJ1-1
CASSVQGWGADTEAFF
>TRBV5-1|TRBJ2-1
CASSQSLSGRRFYNEQFF
>TRBV11-2|TRBJ2-1
CASSLVPSPYNEQFF
>TRBV24-1|TRBJ2-6
CATSGWTGRSGANVLTF
>TRBV20-1|TRBJ2-3
CSAMDRGSTDTQYF
>TRBV6-5|TRBJ1-2
CASSYGDRGLGYTF
>TRBV15|TRBJ2-1
CATSRDLAGGPVEQFF
>TRBV20-1|TRBJ2-3
CSAPEPGTDTQYF
>TRBV20-1|TRBJ2-3
CRADRGSDTQYF
>TRBV23-1|TRBJ1-5
CASSQSGVGRKPQHF
>TRBV5-1|TRBJ1-2
CASSSDGYYGYTF
>TRBV5-1|TRBJ2-7
CASSSNHDSPYEQYF
>TRBV15|TRBJ2-7
CATSRDIILSDDTPSYEQYF
>TRBV11-2|TRBJ2-7
CASSTRSYSYEQYF
>TRBV7-9|TRBJ2-3
CASRRELKWDTQYF
>TRBV24-1|TRBJ2-3
CTTSAGAPDTQYF
>TRBV5-1|TRBJ2-7
CASSWSQGDYEQYF
>TRBV11-3|TRBJ2-3
CASSSGTNPADTQYF
>TRBV20-1|TRBJ2-7
CSASRGQGYEQYF
>TRBV20-1|TRBJ2-2
CSAMGQLTGELFF
>TRBV7-2|TRBJ1-1
CASSFRDRNTEAFF
>TRBV20-1|TRBJ1-5
CSARRGSNQPQHF